The 7 T cell receptor beta chains listed next were all sequenced from one sample in a study of cytomegalovirus exposure and HLA in healthy donors. The PCR made use of 60 Vbeta and 13 Jbeta primers. Clones were sequenced by immunoSEQ multiplex PCR, and TCRdb holds only the in-frame ones, with some missing. The data contain 88,000 or so clones, 62% of them singletons. The specimen sequenced was PBMCs. All receptors come from a male donor in good health and CMV-seropositive.

The chain recombines TRBV6-5 with TRBJ2-3; D perhaps matches TRBD2 (5 bases). V was shortened by 8 bases and J by 2 bases, with 17 bases between the two germline ends. The length of the CDR3 is 15 residues. In germline, CDR1 is MNHEY, CDR2 SVGAGI. The CDR3 loop reads CASALLGEATDTQYF. In DNA, the CDR3 is TGTGCCAGCGCCTTATTGGGAGAAGCCACAGATACGCAGTATTTT.

The chain has TRBV10-3 and TRBJ1-4, with 7 bases fitting TRBD1. The ends lost 0 bases at V and 4 bases at J; junction bases unmatched: 5. Germline-derived CDR1 and CDR2 are ENHRY and SYGVKD. The CDR3 contains 16 residues. The CDR3 here is CAISESGGGGNEKLFF. Here the CDR3 DNA reads TGTGCCATCAGTGAGTCAGGGGGCGGAGGTAATGAAAAACTGTTTTTT.

This sequence joins TRBV19 and TRBJ1-6; D is unresolved. Looked up from germline, CDR1 is LNHDA and CDR2 is SQIVND (reference sequence). This CDR3 is 16 amino acids long. The ends were cut back, 0 bases at V and 9 bases at J, with 15 bases in the middle. CDR3 loop: CASSIDRRGGGSPLHF. In DNA, the CDR3 is TGTGCCAGTAGTATAGATCGGCGGGGTGGAGGTTCACCCCTCCACTTT.

Only one count was recorded for this clone. The chain combines TRBV19 with TRBJ1-5; TRBD1 might be the D (6 bases). Germline lookup yields CDR1 LNHDA and CDR2 SQIVND (reference sequence). The V end lost 8 bases, the J end lost 2 bases, and 13 bases lay between the germline ends. The CDR3 length is 14 residues. The CDR3 DNA reads as TGTGCCAGTGGGACACCAAGGGGCAATCAGCCCCAGCATTTT. This gives the protein CASGTPRGNQPQHF.

The chain uses TRBV5-4 and TRBJ2-7, with a weak D call TRBD1 (6 bases). Germline CDR1 and CDR2: SGHNT and YYREEE (reference sequence). Trimming cost V 5 bases and J 3 bases, with 18 bases left between them. This CDR3 contains 15 residues. The CDR3 sequence: CASSQTGKGFYEQYF. The CDR3 DNA is TGTGCCAGCAGTCAGACAGGAAAAGGTTTCTACGAGCAGTACTTC. Based on the CDR3 plus reference TRBV5-4 and TRBJ2-7, the full variable domain is ETGVTQSPTHLIKTRGQQVTLRCSSQSGHNTVSWYQQALGQGPQFIFQYYREEENGRGNFPPRFSGLQFPNYSSELNVNALELDDSALYLCASSQTGKGFYEQYFGPGTRLTVT.

This chain links TRBV28 with TRBJ1-5, with D perhaps TRBD1 (5 bases). V was cut by 4 bases and J by 5 bases, with 15 bases left in between. CDR1 is MDHEN and CDR2 is SYDVKM in the germline V gene. This CDR3 comprises 15 residues. Here the CDR3 DNA reads TGTGCCAGCAGTTCCCCAGCGGGGCCTGATCAGCCCCAGCATTTT. It encodes CASSSPAGPDQPQHF.

J is TRBJ1-1 and V is TRBV7-2, with D unclear. Deletions cut 2 bases from V and 4 bases from J, with 14 bases between. Germline loops: CDR1 SGHTA, CDR2 FQGNSA. This CDR3 is 15 amino acids long. The CDR3 is CASSLTGGEATEAFF. The CDR3, as DNA: TGTGCCAGCAGCTTAACGGGCGGGGAGGCCACTGAAGCTTTCTTT.